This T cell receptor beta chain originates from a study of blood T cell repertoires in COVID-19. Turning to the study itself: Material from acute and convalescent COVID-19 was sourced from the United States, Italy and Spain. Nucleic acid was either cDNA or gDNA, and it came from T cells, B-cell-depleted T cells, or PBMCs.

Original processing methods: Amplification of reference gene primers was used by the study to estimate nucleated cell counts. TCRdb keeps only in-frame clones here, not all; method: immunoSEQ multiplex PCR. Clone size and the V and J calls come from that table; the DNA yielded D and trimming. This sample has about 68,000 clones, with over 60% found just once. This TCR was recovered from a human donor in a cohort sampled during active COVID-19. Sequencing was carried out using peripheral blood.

Written as DNA, the CDR3 is TGCGCCAGCAGCATATCCGGGACTAGCGGGAGCGGGGATGAGCAGTTCTTC. Its translation is CASSISGTSGSGDEQFF. The genes are TRBV5-1 and TRBJ2-1; TRBD2 matches 14 bases. CDR3 length equals 17 residues. V shed 4 bases and J 8 bases; nucleotides not matched to a gene: 11. CDR1 is SGHRS, CDR2 YFSETQ, per germline.